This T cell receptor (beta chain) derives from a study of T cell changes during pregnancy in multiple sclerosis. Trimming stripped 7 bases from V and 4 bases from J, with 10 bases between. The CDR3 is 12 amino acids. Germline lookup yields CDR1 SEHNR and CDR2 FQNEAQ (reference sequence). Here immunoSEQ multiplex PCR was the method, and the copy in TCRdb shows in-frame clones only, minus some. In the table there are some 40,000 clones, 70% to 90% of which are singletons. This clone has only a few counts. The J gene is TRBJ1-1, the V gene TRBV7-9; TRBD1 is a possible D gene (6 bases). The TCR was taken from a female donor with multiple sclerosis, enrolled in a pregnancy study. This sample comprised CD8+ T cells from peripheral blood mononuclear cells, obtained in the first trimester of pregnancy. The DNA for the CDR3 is TGTGCCAGCATAAGGGGGTTCACTGAAGCTTTCTTT. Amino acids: CASIRGFTEAFF.